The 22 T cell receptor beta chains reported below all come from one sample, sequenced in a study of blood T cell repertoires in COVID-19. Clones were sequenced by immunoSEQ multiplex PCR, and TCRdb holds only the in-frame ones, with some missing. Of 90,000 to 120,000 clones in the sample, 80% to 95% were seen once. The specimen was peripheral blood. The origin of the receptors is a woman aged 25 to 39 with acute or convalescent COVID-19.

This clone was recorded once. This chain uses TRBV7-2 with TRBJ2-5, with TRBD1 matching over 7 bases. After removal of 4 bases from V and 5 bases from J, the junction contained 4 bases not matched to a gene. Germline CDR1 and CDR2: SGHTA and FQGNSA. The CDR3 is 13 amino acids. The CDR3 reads CASSSARGETQYF. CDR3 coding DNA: TGTGCCAGCAGCTCCGCCAGGGGGGAGACCCAGTACTTC.

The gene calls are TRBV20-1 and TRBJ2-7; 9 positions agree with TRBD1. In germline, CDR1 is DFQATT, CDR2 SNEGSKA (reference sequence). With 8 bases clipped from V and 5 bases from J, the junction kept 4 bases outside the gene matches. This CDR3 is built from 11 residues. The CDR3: CSTGTGNEQYF. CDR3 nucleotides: TGCAGTACCGGGACAGGGAACGAGCAGTACTTC.

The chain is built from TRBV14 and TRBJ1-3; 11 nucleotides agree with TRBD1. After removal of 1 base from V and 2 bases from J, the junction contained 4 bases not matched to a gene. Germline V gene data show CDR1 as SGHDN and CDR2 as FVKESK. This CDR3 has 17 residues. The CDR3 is CASSQAGQGAAGNTIYF. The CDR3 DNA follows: TGTGCCAGCAGCCAAGCTGGACAGGGGGCGGCTGGAAACACCATATATTTT.

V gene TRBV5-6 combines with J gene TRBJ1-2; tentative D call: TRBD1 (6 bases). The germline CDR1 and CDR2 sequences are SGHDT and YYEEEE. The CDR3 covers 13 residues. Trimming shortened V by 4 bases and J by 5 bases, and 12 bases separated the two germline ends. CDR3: CASSKQGVYGYTF. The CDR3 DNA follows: TGTGCCAGCAGCAAACAGGGTGTTTATGGCTACACCTTC. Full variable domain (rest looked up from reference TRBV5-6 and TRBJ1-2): DAGVTQSPTHLIKTRGQQVTLRCSPKSGHDTVSWYQQALGQGPQFIFQYYEEEERQRGNFPDRFSGHQFPNYSSELNVNALLLGDSALYLCASSKQGVYGYTFGSGTRLTVV.

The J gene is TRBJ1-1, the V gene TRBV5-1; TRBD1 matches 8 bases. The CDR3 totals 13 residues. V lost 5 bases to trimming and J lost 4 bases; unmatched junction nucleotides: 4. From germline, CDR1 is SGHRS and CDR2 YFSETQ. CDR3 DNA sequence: TGCGCCAGCAGGTGGGGGACAGGCACTGAAGCTTTCTTT. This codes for CASRWGTGTEAFF.

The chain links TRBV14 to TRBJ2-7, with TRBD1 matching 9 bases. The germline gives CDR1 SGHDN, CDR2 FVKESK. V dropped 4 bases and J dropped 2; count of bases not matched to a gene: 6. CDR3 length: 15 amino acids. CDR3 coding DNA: TGTGCCAGCAGCCCCCCGGGACAGGGAACCTACGAGCAGTACTTC. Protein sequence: CASSPPGQGTYEQYF.

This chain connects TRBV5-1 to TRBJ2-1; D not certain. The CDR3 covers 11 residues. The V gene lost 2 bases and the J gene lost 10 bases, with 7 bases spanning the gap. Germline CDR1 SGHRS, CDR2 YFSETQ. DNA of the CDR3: TGCGCCAGCAGCTTATACTCGGAGCAGTTCTTC. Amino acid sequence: CASSLYSEQFF.

In nucleotides, the CDR3 is TGTGCCAGCAGACTCAGGACAGCTAACACCGGGGAGCTGTTTTTT. Translated, it gives CASRLRTANTGELFF. V and J are TRBV6-5 and TRBJ2-2; TRBD1 is a possible D gene (6 bases). This CDR3 is 15 amino acids long. Trimming stripped 6 bases from V and 2 bases from J, with 13 bases between. Germline values: CDR1 MNHEY, CDR2 SVGAGI.

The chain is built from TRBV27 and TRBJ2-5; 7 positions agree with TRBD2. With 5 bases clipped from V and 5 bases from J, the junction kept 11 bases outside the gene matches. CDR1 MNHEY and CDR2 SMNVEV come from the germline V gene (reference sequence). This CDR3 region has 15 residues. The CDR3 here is CASSPGGGYGETQYF. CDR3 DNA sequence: TGTGCCAGCAGTCCTGGGGGGGGGTACGGTGAGACCCAGTACTTC.

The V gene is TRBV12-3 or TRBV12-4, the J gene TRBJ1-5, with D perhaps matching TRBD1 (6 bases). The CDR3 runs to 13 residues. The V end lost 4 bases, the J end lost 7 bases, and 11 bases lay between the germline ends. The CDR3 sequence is CASSYRVGQPQHF. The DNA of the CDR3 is TGTGCCAGCAGTTACAGGGTCGGGCAGCCCCAGCATTTT.

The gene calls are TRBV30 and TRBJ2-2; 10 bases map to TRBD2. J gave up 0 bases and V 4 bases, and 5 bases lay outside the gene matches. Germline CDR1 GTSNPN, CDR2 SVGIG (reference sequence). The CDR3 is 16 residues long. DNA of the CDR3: TGTGCCTGGAAACTAGCGGGAATCACGAACACCGGGGAGCTGTTTTTT. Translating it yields CAWKLAGITNTGELFF.

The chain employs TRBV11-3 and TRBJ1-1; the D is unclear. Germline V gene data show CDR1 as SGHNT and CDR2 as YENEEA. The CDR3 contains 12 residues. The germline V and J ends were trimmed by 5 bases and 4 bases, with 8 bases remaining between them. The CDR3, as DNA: TGTGCCAGCAGCCGCGGTAGCACTGAAGCTTTCTTT. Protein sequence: CASSRGSTEAFF.

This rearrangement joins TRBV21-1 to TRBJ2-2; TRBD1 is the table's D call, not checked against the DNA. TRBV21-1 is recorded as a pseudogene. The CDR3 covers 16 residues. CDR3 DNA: TGTGCCAGCAGCGCCCGGGACAGGGGATGGGTCGGGGAGCTGTTTTTT. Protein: CASSARDRGWVGELFF.

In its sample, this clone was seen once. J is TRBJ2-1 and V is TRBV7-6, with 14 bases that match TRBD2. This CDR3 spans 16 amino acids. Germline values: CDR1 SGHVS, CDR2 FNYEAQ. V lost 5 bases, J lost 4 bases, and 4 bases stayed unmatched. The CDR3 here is CASSNRLAGGYNEQFF. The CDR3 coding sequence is TGTGCCAGCAGCAATAGACTAGCGGGAGGGTACAATGAGCAGTTCTTC.

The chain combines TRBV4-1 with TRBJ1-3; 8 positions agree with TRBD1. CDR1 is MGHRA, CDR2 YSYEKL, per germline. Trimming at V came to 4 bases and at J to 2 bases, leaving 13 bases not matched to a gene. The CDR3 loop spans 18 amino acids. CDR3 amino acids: CASSLRDPGQAAGNTIYF. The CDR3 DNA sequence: TGCGCCAGCAGCCTGAGGGATCCGGGACAGGCAGCTGGAAACACCATATATTTT.

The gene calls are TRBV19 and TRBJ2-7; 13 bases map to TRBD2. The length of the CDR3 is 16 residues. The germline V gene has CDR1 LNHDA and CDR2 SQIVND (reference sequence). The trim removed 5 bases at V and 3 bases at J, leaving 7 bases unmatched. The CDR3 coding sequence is TGTGCCAGTAGTCCCGGACTAGCGGGAGACTACTACGAGCAGTACTTC. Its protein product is CASSPGLAGDYYEQYF.

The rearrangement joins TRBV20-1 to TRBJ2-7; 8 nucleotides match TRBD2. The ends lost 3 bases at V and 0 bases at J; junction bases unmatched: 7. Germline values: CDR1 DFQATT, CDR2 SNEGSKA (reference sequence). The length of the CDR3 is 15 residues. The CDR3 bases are TGCAGTGCTAGTCGTCCTAGCGGGCGCTCCTACGAGCAGTACTTC. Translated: CSASRPSGRSYEQYF.

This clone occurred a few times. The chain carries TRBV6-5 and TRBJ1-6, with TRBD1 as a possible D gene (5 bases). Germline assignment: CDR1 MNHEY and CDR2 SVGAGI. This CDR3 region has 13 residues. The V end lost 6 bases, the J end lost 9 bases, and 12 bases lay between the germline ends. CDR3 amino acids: CASSQTGFSPLHF. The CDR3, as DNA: TGTGCCAGCAGCCAAACAGGTTTTTCACCCCTCCACTTT.

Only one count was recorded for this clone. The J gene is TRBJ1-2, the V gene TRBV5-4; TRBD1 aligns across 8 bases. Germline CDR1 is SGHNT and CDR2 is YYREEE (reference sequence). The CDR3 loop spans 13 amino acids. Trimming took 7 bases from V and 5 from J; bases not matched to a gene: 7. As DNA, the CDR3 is TGTGCCAGCCGGACAGGGCGACATTATGGCTACACCTTC. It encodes CASRTGRHYGYTF. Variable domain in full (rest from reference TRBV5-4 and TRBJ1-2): ETGVTQSPTHLIKTRGQQVTLRCSSQSGHNTVSWYQQALGQGPQFIFQYYREEENGRGNFPPRFSGLQFPNYSSELNVNALELDDSALYLCASRTGRHYGYTFGSGTRLTVV.

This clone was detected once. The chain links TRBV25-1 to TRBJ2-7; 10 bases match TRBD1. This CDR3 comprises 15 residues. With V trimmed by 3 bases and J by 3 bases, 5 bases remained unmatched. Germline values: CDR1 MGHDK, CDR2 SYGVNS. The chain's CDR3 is CASSDSGTGDYEQYF. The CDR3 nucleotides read TGTGCCAGCAGTGATTCCGGGACAGGGGACTACGAGCAGTACTTC.

The CDR3 is CASSPPPNPSHRNEKLFF. The CDR3 DNA sequence: TGTGCCAGCTCACCCCCCCCGAATCCGTCTCACCGGAATGAAAAACTGTTTTTT. This chain connects TRBV18 to TRBJ1-4; D is unresolved. Germline V CDR1 and CDR2: KGHSH, LQKENI. Trimming cost V 3 bases and J 5 bases, with 22 bases left between them. The CDR3 has 18 residues.

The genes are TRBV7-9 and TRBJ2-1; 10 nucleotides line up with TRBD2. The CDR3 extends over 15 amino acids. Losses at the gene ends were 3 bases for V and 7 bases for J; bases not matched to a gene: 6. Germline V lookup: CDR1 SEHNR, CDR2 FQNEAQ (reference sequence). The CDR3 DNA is TGTGCCAGCAGCTTTTCTAGCGGGGGTGGGAATGAGCAGTTCTTC. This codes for CASSFSSGGGNEQFF.